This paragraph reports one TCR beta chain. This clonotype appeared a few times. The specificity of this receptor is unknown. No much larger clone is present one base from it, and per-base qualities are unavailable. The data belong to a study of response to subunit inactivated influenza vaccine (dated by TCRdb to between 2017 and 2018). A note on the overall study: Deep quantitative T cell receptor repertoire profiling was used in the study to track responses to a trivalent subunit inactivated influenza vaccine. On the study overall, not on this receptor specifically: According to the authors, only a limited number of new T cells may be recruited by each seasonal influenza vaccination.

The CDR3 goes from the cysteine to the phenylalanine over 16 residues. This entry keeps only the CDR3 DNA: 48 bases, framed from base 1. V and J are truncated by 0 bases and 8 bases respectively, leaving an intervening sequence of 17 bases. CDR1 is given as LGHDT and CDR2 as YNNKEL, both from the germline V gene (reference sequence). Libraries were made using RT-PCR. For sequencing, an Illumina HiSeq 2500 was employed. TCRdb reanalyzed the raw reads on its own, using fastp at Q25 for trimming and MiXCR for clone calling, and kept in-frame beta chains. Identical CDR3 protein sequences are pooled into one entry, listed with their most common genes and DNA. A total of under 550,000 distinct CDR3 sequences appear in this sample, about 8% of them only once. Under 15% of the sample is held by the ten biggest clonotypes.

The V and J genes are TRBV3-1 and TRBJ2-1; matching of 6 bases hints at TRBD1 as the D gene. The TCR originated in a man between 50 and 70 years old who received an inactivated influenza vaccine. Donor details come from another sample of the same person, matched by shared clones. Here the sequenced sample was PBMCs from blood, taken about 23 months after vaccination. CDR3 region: CASSQDLGRGSYEQFF. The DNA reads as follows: TGTGCCAGCAGCCAAGATCTCGGCAGGGGATCATATGAGCAGTTCTTC.